This T cell receptor beta chain originates from a study of T cell responses to AZD1222 COVID-19 vaccine. Study information: Second doses were pooled across both intervals (about 4 or about 12 weeks).

CDR1 is SGDLS and CDR2 is YYNGEE in the germline V gene. Trimming shortened V by 0 bases and J by 4 bases, and 13 bases separated the two germline ends. The CDR3 sequence is 15 residues long. About this clone: Its cognate antigen is unknown.

This table comes from immunoSEQ multiplex PCR, and its TCRdb copy is limited to in-frame clones, with some not included. The repertoire consists of 80,000 to 90,000 clones, with about nine tenths occurring once and the leading ten covering 2% to 2.5%. The study's findings and limits: Of spike-specific TCRs, nearly half reportedly target regions left unmutated in variants. Researchers took repertoire samples only after the peak T cell response had come. The breadth and depth of Spike-specific TCRs increased once two AZD1222 doses had been given.

J is TRBJ1-2 and V is TRBV9, with D tentatively TRBD1 (6 bases). The receptor comes from an adult in good health. The sequences come from peripheral blood, collected on day 0 of AZD1222 vaccination. The CDR3 region is CASSVDPGASYGYTF. CDR3 nucleotides: TGTGCCAGCAGCGTAGATCCGGGGGCGAGCTATGGCTACACCTTC.